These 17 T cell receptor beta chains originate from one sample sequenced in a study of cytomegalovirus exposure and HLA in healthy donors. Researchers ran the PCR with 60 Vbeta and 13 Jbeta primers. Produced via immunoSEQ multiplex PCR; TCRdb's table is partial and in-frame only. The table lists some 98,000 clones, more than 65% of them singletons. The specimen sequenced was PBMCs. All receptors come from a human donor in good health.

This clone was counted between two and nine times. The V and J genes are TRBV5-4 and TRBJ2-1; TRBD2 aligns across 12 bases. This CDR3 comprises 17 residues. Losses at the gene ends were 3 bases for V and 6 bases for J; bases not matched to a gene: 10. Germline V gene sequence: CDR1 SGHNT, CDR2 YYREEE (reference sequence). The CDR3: CASSWGPKTSGSNEQFF. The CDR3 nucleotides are TGTGCCAGCAGCTGGGGGCCTAAGACTAGCGGGAGCAATGAGCAGTTCTTC.

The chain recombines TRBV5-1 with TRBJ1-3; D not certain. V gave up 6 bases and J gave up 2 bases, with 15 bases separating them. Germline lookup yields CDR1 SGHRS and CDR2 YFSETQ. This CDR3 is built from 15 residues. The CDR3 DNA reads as TGCGCCAGCAACCCTATGGGAGAAGCTGGAAACACCATATATTTT. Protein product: CASNPMGEAGNTIYF. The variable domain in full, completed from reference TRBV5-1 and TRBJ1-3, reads KAGVTQTPRYLIKTRGQQVTLSCSPISGHRSVSWYQQTPGQGLQFLFEYFSETQRNKGNFPGRFSGRQFSNSRSEMNVSTLELGDSALYLCASNPMGEAGNTIYFGEGSWLTVV.

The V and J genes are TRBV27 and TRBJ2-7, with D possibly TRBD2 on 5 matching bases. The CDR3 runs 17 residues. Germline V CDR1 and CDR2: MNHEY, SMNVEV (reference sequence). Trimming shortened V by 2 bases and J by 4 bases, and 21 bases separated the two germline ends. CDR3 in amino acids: CASSLPVHRDNIYEQYF. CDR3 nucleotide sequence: TGTGCCAGCAGTTTACCAGTTCACCGGGATAACATATACGAGCAGTACTTC.

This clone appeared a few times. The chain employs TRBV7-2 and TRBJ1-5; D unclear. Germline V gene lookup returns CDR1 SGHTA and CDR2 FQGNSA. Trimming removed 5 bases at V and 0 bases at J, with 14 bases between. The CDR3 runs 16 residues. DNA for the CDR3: TGTGCCAGCAGCCCCCTCGCGGGGTATAGCAATCAGCCCCAGCATTTT. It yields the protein CASSPLAGYSNQPQHF.

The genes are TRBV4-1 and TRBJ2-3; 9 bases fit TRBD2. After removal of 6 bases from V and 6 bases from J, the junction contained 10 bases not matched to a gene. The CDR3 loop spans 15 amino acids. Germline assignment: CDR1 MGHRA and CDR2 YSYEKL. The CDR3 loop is CASSLAGARGDTQYF. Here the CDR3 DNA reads TGCGCCAGCAGTTTAGCGGGAGCCAGGGGGGATACGCAGTATTTT.

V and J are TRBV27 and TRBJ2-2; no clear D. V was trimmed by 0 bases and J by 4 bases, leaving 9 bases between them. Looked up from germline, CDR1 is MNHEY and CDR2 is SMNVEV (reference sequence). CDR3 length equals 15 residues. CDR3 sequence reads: CASSLSGTITGELFF. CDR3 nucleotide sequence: TGTGCCAGCAGTTTATCTGGCACTATCACCGGGGAGCTGTTTTTT.

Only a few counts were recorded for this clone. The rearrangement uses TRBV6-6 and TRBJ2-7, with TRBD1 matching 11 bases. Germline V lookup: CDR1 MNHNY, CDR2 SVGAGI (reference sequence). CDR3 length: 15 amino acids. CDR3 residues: CSSKVSSGQGVEQYF. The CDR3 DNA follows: TGTAGTAGTAAGGTGTCCTCGGGACAGGGGGTTGAGCAGTACTTC.

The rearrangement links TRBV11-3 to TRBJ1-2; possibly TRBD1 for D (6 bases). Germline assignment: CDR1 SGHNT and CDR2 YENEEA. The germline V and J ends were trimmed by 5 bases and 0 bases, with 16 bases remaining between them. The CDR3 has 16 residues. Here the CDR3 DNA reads TGTGCCAGCAGCCCTCGACAGGTCCGGACTAACTATGGCTACACCTTC. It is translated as CASSPRQVRTNYGYTF.

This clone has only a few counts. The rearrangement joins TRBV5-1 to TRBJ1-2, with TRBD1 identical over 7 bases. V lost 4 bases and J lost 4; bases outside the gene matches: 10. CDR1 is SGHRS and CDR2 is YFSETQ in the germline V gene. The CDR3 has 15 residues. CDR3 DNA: TGCGCCAGCAGCAACCTAGGACAGGAGGGCTATGGCTACACCTTC. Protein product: CASSNLGQEGYGYTF.

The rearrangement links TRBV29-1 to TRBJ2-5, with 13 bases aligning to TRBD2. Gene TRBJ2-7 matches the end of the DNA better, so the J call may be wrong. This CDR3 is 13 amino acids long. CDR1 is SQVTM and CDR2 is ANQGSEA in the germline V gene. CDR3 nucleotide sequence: TGCAGCGGGAGACTAGCGGGAGGTAGCGAGCAGTACTTC. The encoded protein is CSGRLAGGSEQYF.

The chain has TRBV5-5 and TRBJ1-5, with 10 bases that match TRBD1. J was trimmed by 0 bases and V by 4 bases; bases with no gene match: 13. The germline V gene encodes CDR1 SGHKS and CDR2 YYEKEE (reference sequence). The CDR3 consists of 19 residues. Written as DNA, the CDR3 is TGTGCCAGCAGCGGAAGCCGGGACAGGGGAGGGGATAGCAATCAGCCCCAGCATTTT. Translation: CASSGSRDRGGDSNQPQHF.

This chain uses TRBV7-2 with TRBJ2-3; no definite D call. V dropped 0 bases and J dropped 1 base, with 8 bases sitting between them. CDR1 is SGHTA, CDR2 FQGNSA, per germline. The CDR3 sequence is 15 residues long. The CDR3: CASSLAPAGTDTQYF. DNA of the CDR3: TGTGCCAGCAGCTTAGCCCCGGCGGGCACAGATACGCAGTATTTT.

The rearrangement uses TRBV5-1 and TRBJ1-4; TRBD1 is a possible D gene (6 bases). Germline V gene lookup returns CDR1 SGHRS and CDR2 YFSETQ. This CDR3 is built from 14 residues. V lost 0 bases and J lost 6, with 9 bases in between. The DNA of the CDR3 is TGCGCCAGCAGCTTGGCGGGGGGCGATGAAAAACTGTTTTTT. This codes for CASSLAGGDEKLFF. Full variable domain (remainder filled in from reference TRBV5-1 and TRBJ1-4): KAGVTQTPRYLIKTRGQQVTLSCSPISGHRSVSWYQQTPGQGLQFLFEYFSETQRNKGNFPGRFSGRQFSNSRSEMNVSTLELGDSALYLCASSLAGGDEKLFFGSGTQLSVL.

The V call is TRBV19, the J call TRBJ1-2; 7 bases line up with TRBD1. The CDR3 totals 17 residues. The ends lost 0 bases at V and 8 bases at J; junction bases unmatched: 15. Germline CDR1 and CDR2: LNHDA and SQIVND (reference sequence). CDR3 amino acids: CASSIDFLGGAFGGYTF. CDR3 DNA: TGTGCCAGTAGTATAGATTTTTTAGGGGGCGCGTTTGGCGGCTACACCTTC. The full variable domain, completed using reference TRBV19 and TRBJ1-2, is DGGITQSPKYLFRKEGQNVTLSCEQNLNHDAMYWYRQDPGQGLRLIYYSQIVNDFQKGDIAEGYSVSREKKESFPLTVTSAQKNPTAFYLCASSIDFLGGAFGGYTFGSGTRLTVV.

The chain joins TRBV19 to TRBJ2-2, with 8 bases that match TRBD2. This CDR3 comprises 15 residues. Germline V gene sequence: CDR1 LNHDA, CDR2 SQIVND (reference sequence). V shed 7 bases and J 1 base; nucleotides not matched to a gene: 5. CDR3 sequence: CASTPGGWNTGELFF. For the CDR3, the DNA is TGTGCCAGTACCCCGGGGGGGTGGAACACCGGGGAGCTGTTTTTT.

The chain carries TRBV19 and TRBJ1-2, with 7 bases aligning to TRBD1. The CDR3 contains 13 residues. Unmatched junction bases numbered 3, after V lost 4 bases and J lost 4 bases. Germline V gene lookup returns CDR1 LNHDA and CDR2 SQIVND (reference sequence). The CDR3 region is CASSTGQTYGYTF. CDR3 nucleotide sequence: TGTGCCAGTAGTACGGGACAGACCTATGGCTACACCTTC.

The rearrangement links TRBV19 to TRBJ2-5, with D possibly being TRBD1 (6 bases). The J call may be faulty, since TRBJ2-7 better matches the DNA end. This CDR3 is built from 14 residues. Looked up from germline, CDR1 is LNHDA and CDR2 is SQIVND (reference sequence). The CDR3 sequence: CASSFQGSSYEQYF. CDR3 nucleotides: TGTGCCAGTAGTTTCCAGGGGAGCTCCTACGAGCAGTACTTC.